In its sample, the clone carrying this T cell receptor beta chain was seen a few times. The repertoire was sequenced with immunoSEQ multiplex PCR; TCRdb's copy has only in-frame clones and lacks some. There are millions of clones in the sample; 85% to 95% occur only once, and 0.1% to 0.15% lies in the top ten. The data are from a study of shared clonotypes between healthy human individuals. CDR3 length equals 14 residues. CDR1 MNHEY and CDR2 SVGAGI come from the germline V gene. Between the trimmed V and J ends, which lost 4 bases and 0 bases, there was a span of 6 bases. The V gene is TRBV6-5, the J gene TRBJ1-4; TRBD1 is a possible D gene (5 bases). The receptor was isolated from a man in his late teens or twenties in good health. The sequencing sample was made of naive CD4+ T cells sorted from blood. Subset reported: CD45RA+ positively selected. Here the CDR3 reads CASSLTATNEKLFF. The CDR3 nucleotides are TGTGCCAGCAGTTTGACAGCAACTAATGAAAAACTGTTTTTT.